The TCR beta chain under discussion was sequenced for a study of CD8 T cells in ankylosing spondylitis. Study findings and constraints: Previously reported in reactive arthritis synovial fluid and blood were some of the motif variants. Several highly homologous variants made up a TCR beta motif, and this motif appeared characteristic of ankylosing spondylitis blood. Disease-linked clones displayed a CD8+ phenotype and appeared relatively rarely in peripheral blood. Within matched ankylosing spondylitis synovial fluid, disease-linked clones were reportedly significantly enriched.

Regarding this clonotype: Its specificity is not known.

Molecular-barcoded quantitative 5'-RACE produced these TCR beta libraries. Using its own MiXCR run on the 5' RACE reads, TCRdb lists one record per CDR3 protein. This table has 670,000 or so distinct CDR3 sequences, 15% to 20% appearing once. The CDR3 is made up of 14 amino acids. Germline assignment: CDR1 KGHSH and CDR2 LQKENI. The V segment lost 6 bases and the J segment 8 bases; nucleotides outside the gene matches: 10. Material: blood, either unsorted or a sorted T cell fraction (not recorded which). The TCR was taken from a male donor with ankylosing spondylitis. The chain couples TRBV18 to TRBJ2-1; 7 bases are a match to TRBD2. As DNA, the CDR3 is TGTGCCAGCTCCCTTGGGGGAGGGTTCCATGAGCAGTTCTTC. Translation gives CASSLGGGFHEQFF.